The rows below give T cell receptor beta chains drawn from one sample of a study of blood T cell repertoires in COVID-19. The table came from immunoSEQ multiplex PCR; TCRdb's copy has only in-frame clones and leaves some out. The table includes 290,000 or so clones, 65% to 90% detected once. The sample taken for sequencing was peripheral blood. These receptors were obtained from a man over 45 with active or convalescent COVID-19. The conserved cysteine and the conserved F or W are not part of the CDR3 here.

V	J	length	CDR3
TRBV12-3/TRBV12-4	TRBJ1-2	10	ASRDNSYGYT
TRBV9	TRBJ2-7	15	ASSVGTGDPLFGEQY
TRBV19	TRBJ1-5	14	ASSISGTGGGQPQH
TRBV5-1	TRBJ1-5	12	ASSLEQGGQPQH
TRBV6-2/TRBV6-3	TRBJ2-2	11	ASSYLAGWELF
TRBV7-6	TRBJ2-7	14	ASSLGLRGGFWEQY
TRBV19	TRBJ1-5	11	ASSIGGFQPQH
TRBV19	TRBJ1-1	16	ASSISYGTGVLDTEAF
TRBV5-1	TRBJ2-3	11	ASRTSGTNTQY
TRBV15	TRBJ2-7	12	ATSRLAHDYEQY
TRBV6-5	TRBJ1-5	13	AVGRVGLGNQPQH
TRBV24-1	TRBJ2-1	13	ATSVGTSGRDEQF
TRBV5-6	TRBJ1-5	12	ASSLRGGNQPQH
TRBV6-6	TRBJ1-3	13	ASRAGLSSGNTIY
TRBV7-9	TRBJ2-1	9	ASSFGNEQF
TRBV29-1	TRBJ2-1	10	SVERGYNEQF
TRBV6-6	TRBJ2-5	14	ASTLRGTGAGETQY
TRBV6-6	TRBJ2-7	12	ASSYNRPIGEQY
TRBV7-2	TRBJ1-3	14	ASSTSDRVFGNTIY
TRBV9	TRBJ2-7	13	ASTPGQGGTYEQY
TRBV27	TRBJ1-5	15	ASSLEGNRGRGQPQH
TRBV6-5	TRBJ2-1	13	ASSLAMSSYNEQF
TRBV28	TRBJ1-2	13	ASSSGHLANYGYT
TRBV19	TRBJ2-1	11	ASALGSWNEQF
TRBV6-1	TRBJ1-5	11	ASSDRDNQPQH
TRBV30	TRBJ2-7	12	AWSFSGPLYEQY
TRBV7-2	TRBJ2-1	13	ASSSRTSGGHEQF
TRBV5-1	TRBJ2-7	12	ASSLSGTVHEQY
TRBV25-1	TRBJ2-1	14	ATLPTGRGPYNEQF
TRBV28	TRBJ2-1	12	ASSSGHPYNEQF
TRBV7-8	TRBJ2-3	12	ASSLGGARDTQY
TRBV16	TRBJ1-6	13	ASSPSQGGESPLH
TRBV7-6	TRBJ2-3	13	ASSSIAGGTDTQY
TRBV20-1	TRBJ2-1	9	SAFSGHEQF
TRBV5-8	TRBJ2-3	11	ASSPKAGRGQY
TRBV30	TRBJ1-1	9	AWSVESEAF
TRBV30	TRBJ1-1	8	AWGDREAF